Below, 13 T cell receptor beta chains from the same sample are listed, as sequenced in a study of T cells in Graves' hyperthyroidism and ophthalmopathy. Amplification targeted TCR beta CDR3 regions from RNA transcripts. HTBI primers were employed in a first-round RT-PCR of the TCR CDR3. TCRdb re-analysed the multiplex PCR reads in MiXCR, keeping a single row per CDR3 protein. The sample consists of some 360,000 distinct CDR3 sequences, about a sixth of them appearing once. Source material: blood. Receptor source: a woman in her thirties or forties with Graves' ophthalmopathy.

This clonotype was seen repeatedly, ten times or more. The CDR3 nucleotides read TGTGCCAGCAGTCCAAGGACCGGGACAGGGTCTAGTGGCTACACCTTC. Amino acids: CASSPRTGTGSSGYTF. The V call is TRBV28, the J call TRBJ1-2, with 9 bases fitting TRBD1. The trim removed 5 bases at V and 7 bases at J, leaving 14 bases unmatched. Germline V gene sequence: CDR1 MDHEN, CDR2 SYDVKM. The CDR3 is 16 residues long.

There are many counts of this clonotype. This chain joins TRBV11-1 and TRBJ2-5; D unresolved. CDR3 size: 14 residues. The germline gives CDR1 SGHAT, CDR2 FQDESV (reference sequence). The V gene lost 2 bases and the J gene lost 9 bases, with 16 bases spanning the gap. CDR3 residues: CASSLMTAYSAQYF. Written as DNA, the CDR3 is TGTGCCAGCAGCTTAATGACCGCTTATTCGGCCCAGTACTTC.

The chain has TRBV27 and TRBJ2-5; D not resolved. The CDR3 loop spans 13 amino acids. Germline V gene lookup returns CDR1 MNHEY and CDR2 SMNVEV (reference sequence). Trimming stripped 3 bases from V and 4 bases from J, with 9 bases between. CDR3: CASSFGVSETQYF. The DNA for the CDR3 is TGTGCCAGCAGTTTCGGTGTTTCAGAGACCCAGTACTTC.

This clonotype was observed at least ten times. The chain links TRBV20-1 to TRBJ1-1; TRBD1 matches at 8 bases. This CDR3 comprises 13 residues. The ends lost 6 bases at V and 7 bases at J; junction bases unmatched: 10. Germline CDR1 and CDR2: DFQATT and SNEGSKA (reference sequence). The CDR3 region has the DNA TGCAGTGCCCCCTCGGACAGGGACATTGAAGCTTTCTTT. It is translated as CSAPSDRDIEAFF.

This chain links TRBV12-3 or TRBV12-4 with TRBJ1-2, with 8 bases identical to TRBD1. Trimming took 5 bases from V and 2 from J; bases not matched to a gene: 13. The CDR3 sequence is 17 residues long. Written as DNA, the CDR3 is TGTGCCAGCAGTGGGGGTAGCTGGACAGGGACCAACTATGGCTACACCTTC. It yields the protein CASSGGSWTGTNYGYTF.

The V call is TRBV6-1, the J call TRBJ2-7; D may be TRBD1 (12 bases). CDR3 length: 17 residues. Germline V CDR1 and CDR2: MNHNS, SASEGT. Trimming removed 8 bases from V and 3 bases from J, with 26 bases in between. The CDR3 region is CASGTGGGGTSGYEQYF. For the CDR3, the DNA is TGTGCCAGCGGGACAGGGGGCGGCGGGACTAGCGGCTACGAGCAGTACTTC.

The table lists this clonotype with many counts. The chain employs TRBV28 and TRBJ1-2; 8 bases are shared with TRBD1. V was pared by 0 bases and J by 1 base, with 13 bases of the junction left unmatched. The CDR3 has 19 amino acids. Per the germline V gene, CDR1 is MDHEN and CDR2 is SYDVKM. CDR3 sequence (DNA): TGTGCCAGCAGTTTATGGGGGGCCTCGACAGGGGAGAGTAACTATGGCTACACCTTC. Translated: CASSLWGASTGESNYGYTF.

This clonotype has at least ten counts. V usage is TRBV7-3 and J usage is TRBJ2-6, with D maybe TRBD2 (7 bases). This CDR3 is built from 18 residues. Germline V gene data show CDR1 as SGHTA and CDR2 as FQGTGA. Between the trimmed V and J ends, which lost 4 bases and 0 bases, there was a span of 16 bases. This CDR3 is CASSSMGGRHSGANVLTF. The CDR3 DNA sequence: TGTGCCAGCAGCTCGATGGGGGGGCGGCACTCTGGGGCCAACGTCCTGACTTTC.

This clonotype has at least ten counts. V and J are TRBV29-1 and TRBJ2-7; 9 bases line up with TRBD1. Germline lookup yields CDR1 SQVTM and CDR2 ANQGSEA. J gave up 4 bases and V 5 bases, and 9 bases lay outside the gene matches. CDR3 length: 14 residues. CDR3 DNA: TGCAGCGTTTGCGGGACAGGGAACGAGTACGAGCAGTACTTC. Translation: CSVCGTGNEYEQYF.

The rearrangement links TRBV30 to TRBJ1-2; D is undetermined. Trimming took 0 bases from V and 5 from J, leaving 7 bases between them. Germline V gene sequence: CDR1 GTSNPN, CDR2 SVGIG (reference sequence). The CDR3 contains 12 residues. For the CDR3, the DNA is TGTGCCTGGAGTGTACAGACTTATGGCTACACCTTC. This gives the protein CAWSVQTYGYTF.

The chain employs TRBV30 and TRBJ1-1; 7 nucleotides align to TRBD1. The CDR3 length is 14 residues. V lost 3 bases, J lost 7 bases, and 11 bases stayed unmatched. Per the germline V gene, CDR1 is GTSNPN and CDR2 is SVGIG (reference sequence). CDR3 protein: CAWSSRQGRSEAFF. CDR3 in DNA: TGTGCCTGGAGCTCACGACAGGGAAGGAGTGAAGCTTTCTTT.

This clonotype was counted at least ten times. This rearrangement joins TRBV7-3 to TRBJ1-1; the D gene is possibly TRBD1 (6 bases). Trimming left V 2 bases short and J 1 base short, with 8 bases between. The germline V gene has CDR1 SGHTA and CDR2 FQGTGA. The CDR3 consists of 14 residues. CDR3 in amino acids: CASSLGGRNTEAFF. The CDR3 DNA follows: TGTGCCAGCAGCTTAGGGGGCAGGAACACTGAAGCTTTCTTT. The whole variable domain, filled in from reference TRBV7-3 and TRBJ1-1, reads GAGVSQTPSNKVTEKGKYVELRCDPISGHTALYWYRQSLGQGPEFLIYFQGTGAADDSGLPNDRFFAVRPEGSVSTLKIQRTERGDSAVYLCASSLGGRNTEAFFGQGTRLTVV.

This clonotype occurred once. The junction does not match germline at one end; this may be a read error. This sequence joins TRBV20-1 and TRBJ1-5, with TRBD1 matching over 7 bases. This CDR3 is built from 13 residues. Germline V CDR1 and CDR2: DFQATT, SNEGSKA (reference sequence). CDR3 sequence (DNA): TGCAGTGCCGACGTCAGGGGGAATCAGCCCCAGCTTTTT. Translation gives CSADVRGNQPQLF.